This is a list of T cell receptor beta chains from one sample in a study of Tregs in tolerant kidney transplant recipients. Here immunoSEQ multiplex PCR was the method, and the copy in TCRdb shows in-frame clones only, minus some. The table includes 45,000 or so clones, around nine tenths detected once. The sequenced sample was CD8+ T cells from blood (PBMCs), obtained 12 months after the transplant. These receptors were collected from a human patient who received a combined kidney and bone marrow transplant. The graft donor may have contributed some T cells. The conserved cysteine and the conserved F or W are not part of the CDR3 here.

j_gene,v_gene,CDR3aa
TRBJ2-7,TRBV4-3,ASSQQTGGWEQY
TRBJ2-1,TRBV2,ARTQVGGTHTEQF
TRBJ2-6,TRBV9,ASSAPGQGRTGANVLT
TRBJ1-2,TRBV5-6,ASSLAGQGRYGYT
TRBJ2-7,TRBV19,ASSIIGEYYEQY
TRBJ1-1,TRBV6-6,ASSYRVDAGAF
TRBJ1-5,TRBV19,ASSIGQTGLQPQH
TRBJ2-2,TRBV6-4,ASREALHGELF
TRBJ2-5,TRBV19,ASSIVAGPTETQY
TRBJ2-7,TRBV9,ASSASARDRSYEQY
TRBJ2-7,TRBV13,ASSLTGYRADEQY
TRBJ1-1,TRBV5-8,ASSLPTGGRSAF
TRBJ2-1,TRBV9,ASSVGGGTYGPNEQF
TRBJ2-3,TRBV11-2,ASSLYRPSTDTQY
TRBJ2-7,TRBV4-2,ASSQGDSSYEQY
TRBJ2-7,TRBV19,ASTLTGSSYEQY
TRBJ1-6,TRBV4-1,ASSLRQGAKNSPLH
TRBJ2-5,TRBV7-9,ASSLSGKQETQY
TRBJ1-3,TRBV7-9,ASSATDRGLFLSGNTIY
TRBJ2-5,TRBV5-4,ASNPRGWETQY
TRBJ2-7,TRBV19,ASSRDTPFYEQY